One sample yielded the 5 T cell receptor beta chains listed below, sequenced in a study of blood T cell repertoires in COVID-19. Clones were sequenced by immunoSEQ multiplex PCR, and TCRdb holds only the in-frame ones, with some missing. The data contain 30,000 to 35,000 clones, roughly 84% of them singletons. Sequenced material: peripheral blood. The origin of the receptors is a man aged 55-75 years with active COVID-19.

V usage is TRBV19 and J usage is TRBJ2-3, with 7 bases aligning to TRBD2. The CDR3 covers 12 residues. The ends lost 5 bases at V and 5 bases at J; junction bases unmatched: 1. Per the germline V gene, CDR1 is LNHDA and CDR2 is SQIVND (reference sequence). CDR3 nucleotides: TGTGCCAGTAGTTGGGGGGGAGATACGCAGTATTTT. Translation: CASSWGGDTQYF.

This clone appeared a few times. The chain has TRBV7-3 and TRBJ2-3; tentatively, D is TRBD1 (5 bases). The V gene lost 2 bases and the J gene lost 2 bases, with 11 bases spanning the gap. The germline gives CDR1 SGHTA, CDR2 FQGTGA. The CDR3 has 15 amino acids. As DNA, the CDR3 is TGTGCCAGCAGCTTATCAGGGTTTAACACAGATACGCAGTATTTT. Protein sequence: CASSLSGFNTDTQYF.

The chain links TRBV30 to TRBJ2-1; 7 bases line up with TRBD2. V gave up 4 bases and J gave up 9 bases; unmatched junction bases: 12. Germline CDR1 reads GTSNPN; CDR2 reads SVGIG (reference sequence). The CDR3 is 14 amino acids. The CDR3 DNA follows: TGTGCCTGGACCACCAAACCTAGCGGATCTGAGCAGTTCTTC. It specifies CAWTTKPSGSEQFF.

The chain joins TRBV10-3 to TRBJ1-1; 10 nucleotides agree with TRBD1. In germline, CDR1 is ENHRY, CDR2 SYGVKD. The CDR3 has 14 amino acids. Unmatched junction bases numbered 4, after V lost 4 bases and J lost 5 bases. CDR3 sequence: CAISGTGGGTEAFF. In DNA form, the CDR3 reads TGTGCCATCAGTGGGACAGGGGGGGGAACTGAAGCTTTCTTT.

V and J are TRBV1 and TRBJ2-1; the table's D call of TRBD2 was not tested on the DNA. TRBV1 is an annotated pseudogene. There are 14 residues in the CDR3. CDR3 residues: CTSSQDCGEGEQFF. Written as DNA, the CDR3 is TGCACCAGCAGCCAAGATTGCGGCGAAGGTGAGCAGTTCTTC.